This paragraph reports one T cell receptor (beta chain). What it binds is not known. This sample stems from a study of blood T cells in healthy people across ages. General study points: TCR beta diversity was tightly associated with the proportion of naive T cells.

CDR3 size: 15 residues. In germline, CDR1 is SGHTA, CDR2 FQGNSA. V gave up 5 bases and J gave up 6 bases; unmatched junction bases: 9. It was with a sample-barcoded 5' primer and a J-beta primer mix that a second PCR of roughly 7 to 12 cycles was run. TCRdb re-called the 5' RACE reads with MiXCR, one entry per CDR3 protein. The table lists some 860,000 distinct CDR3 sequences, 45% to 70% of them singletons. The authors drew about 10 milliliters of peripheral blood from each donor. The specimen was blood. The genes are TRBV7-2 and TRBJ2-2, with 7 bases lining up with TRBD1. This TCR derives from a man aged 40-49 years in good health. CDR3 sequence reads: CASSPREGAPGELFF. In DNA, the CDR3 is TGTGCCAGCAGCCCCCGCGAGGGGGCACCCGGGGAGCTGTTTTTT.